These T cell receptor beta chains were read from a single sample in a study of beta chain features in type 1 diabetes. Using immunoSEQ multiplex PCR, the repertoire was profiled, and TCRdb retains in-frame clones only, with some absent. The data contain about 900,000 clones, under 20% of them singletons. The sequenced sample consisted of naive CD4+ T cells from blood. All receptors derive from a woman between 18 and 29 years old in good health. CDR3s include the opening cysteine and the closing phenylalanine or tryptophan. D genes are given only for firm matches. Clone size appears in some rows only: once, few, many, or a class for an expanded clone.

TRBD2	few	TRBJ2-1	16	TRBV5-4	CASSFGGGSGYNEQFF	TGTGCCAGCAGCTTCGGTGGCGGGAGCGGGTACAATGAGCAGTTCTTC
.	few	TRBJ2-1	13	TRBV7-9	CASSLVAGVEQFF	TGTGCCAGCAGCCTGGTCGCAGGGGTCGAGCAGTTCTTC
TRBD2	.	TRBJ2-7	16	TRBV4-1	CASSRKRGDTNYEQYF	TGCGCCAGCAGCCGAAAACGGGGGGATACCAACTACGAGCAGTACTTC
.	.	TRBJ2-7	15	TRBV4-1	CASSQDHTSSYEQYF	TGCGCCAGCAGCCAAGACCATACTAGCTCCTACGAGCAGTACTTC
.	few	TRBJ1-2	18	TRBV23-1	CASSQSSGHPPRNYGYTF	TGCGCCAGCAGTCAATCGTCGGGACACCCACCGCGGAACTATGGCTACACCTTC
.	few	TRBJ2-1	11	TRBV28	CASNTGREQFF	TGTGCCAGCAATACAGGGCGTGAGCAGTTCTTC
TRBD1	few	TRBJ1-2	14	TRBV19	CASSIRTGDYGYTF	TGTGCCAGTAGTATCCGAACAGGGGACTATGGCTACACCTTC
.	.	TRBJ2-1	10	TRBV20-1	CSARVNEQFF	TGCAGTGCGAGAGTCAATGAGCAGTTCTTC
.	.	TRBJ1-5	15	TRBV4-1	CASSQDWQSNQPQHF	TGCGCCAGCAGCCAAGACTGGCAGAGCAATCAGCCCCAGCATTTT
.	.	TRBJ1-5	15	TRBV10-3	CAISSQDLGNQPQHF	TGTGCCATCAGTTCCCAGGACTTGGGCAATCAGCCCCAGCATTTT
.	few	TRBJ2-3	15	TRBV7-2	CASSTQLTGTDTQYF	TGTGCCAGCAGCACCCAGTTAACAGGGACAGATACGCAGTATTTT
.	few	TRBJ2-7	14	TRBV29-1	CSATPPDRAYEQYF	TGCAGCGCCACGCCTCCGGACAGAGCCTACGAGCAGTACTTC
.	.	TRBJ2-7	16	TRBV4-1	CASSQHEGSGSYEQYF	TGCGCCAGCAGCCAACACGAGGGGTCGGGCTCCTACGAGCAGTACTTC
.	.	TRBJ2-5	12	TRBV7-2	CASSLDRKTQYF	TGTGCCAGCAGCTTAGATCGCAAGACCCAGTACTTC
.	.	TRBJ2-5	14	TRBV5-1	CASSLVSVRGTQYF	TGCGCCAGCAGCCTCGTATCTGTCCGGGGGACCCAGTACTTC
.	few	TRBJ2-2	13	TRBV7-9	CASSFMGTGELFF	TGTGCCAGCAGCTTTATGGGAACCGGGGAGCTGTTTTTT
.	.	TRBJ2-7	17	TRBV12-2	CASRLPTEDRVSYEQYF	TGTGCAAGTCGCTTACCTACCGAGGACAGGGTTTCCTACGAGCAGTACTTC
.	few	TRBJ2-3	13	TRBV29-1	CSVRDPNTDTQYF	TGCAGCGTCCGGGACCCTAACACAGATACGCAGTATTTT
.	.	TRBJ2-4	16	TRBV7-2	CASSLRGLVAKNIQYF	TGTGCCAGCAGCTTAAGGGGGTTGGTAGCCAAAAACATTCAGTACTTC
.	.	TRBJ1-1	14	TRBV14	CASSQVVGNTEAFF	TGTGCCAGCAGCCAAGTTGTGGGGAACACTGAAGCTTTCTTT
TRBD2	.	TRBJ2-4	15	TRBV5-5	CASSLMLSGSDIQYF	TGTGCCAGCAGCTTGATGCTGAGCGGGAGTGACATTCAGTACTTC
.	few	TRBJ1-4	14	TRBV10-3	CAISGTPTNEKLFF	TGTGCCATCAGCGGGACACCAACTAATGAAAAACTGTTTTTT
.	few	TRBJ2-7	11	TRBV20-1	CSAPNSYEQYF	TGCAGTGCTCCAAACAGCTACGAGCAGTACTTC
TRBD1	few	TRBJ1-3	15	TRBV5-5	CASSSYRGARNTIYF	TGTGCCAGCAGCAGCTACAGGGGCGCTCGAAACACCATATATTTT
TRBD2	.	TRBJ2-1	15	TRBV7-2	CASSFTSGNYNEQFF	TGTGCCAGCAGCTTCACTAGCGGCAATTACAATGAGCAGTTCTTC
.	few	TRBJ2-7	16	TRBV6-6	CASSYPNTRGDAEQYF	TGTGCCAGCAGTTACCCGAATACTCGTGGGGATGCCGAGCAGTACTTC
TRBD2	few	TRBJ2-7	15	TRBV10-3	CAIAKSGRLSYEQYF	TGTGCCATCGCGAAAAGCGGGAGGCTGTCCTACGAGCAGTACTTC
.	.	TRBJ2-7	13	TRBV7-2	CASSFGAYYEQYF	TGTGCCAGCAGCTTCGGGGCATACTACGAGCAGTACTTC
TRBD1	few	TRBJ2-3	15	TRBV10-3	CAISERQGLTDTQYF	TGTGCCATCAGTGAGCGACAGGGTTTGACAGATACGCAGTATTTT
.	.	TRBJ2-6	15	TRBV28	CASSLTPSGANVLTF	TGTGCCAGCAGTTTAACTCCTTCTGGGGCCAACGTCCTGACTTTC
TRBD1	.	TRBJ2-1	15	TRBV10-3	CATRSGGQGGDEQFF	TGTGCCACGAGGAGTGGTGGACAGGGGGGCGATGAGCAGTTCTTC
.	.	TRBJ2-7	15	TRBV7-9	CASSSTAAGVSGQYF	TGTGCCAGCAGCTCGACTGCAGCGGGTGTGTCTGGGCAGTACTTC
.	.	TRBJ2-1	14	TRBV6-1	CASSELGGGDEQFF	TGTGCCAGCAGTGAATTGGGAGGGGGTGATGAGCAGTTCTTC
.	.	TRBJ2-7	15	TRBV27	CASSPLGLGAGEQYF	TGTGCCAGCAGCCCCTTGGGTCTCGGTGCAGGCGAGCAGTACTTC
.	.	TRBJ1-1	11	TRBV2	CASRAETEAFF	TGTGCCAGCAGAGCGGAAACTGAAGCTTTCTTT
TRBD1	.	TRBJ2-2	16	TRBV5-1	CASSLAGTANTGELFF	TGCGCCAGCAGCTTGGCCGGGACAGCGAACACCGGGGAGCTGTTTTTT
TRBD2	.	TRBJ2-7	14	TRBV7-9	CASSLSGTPYEQYF	TGTGCCAGCAGCCTTAGCGGGACCCCCTACGAGCAGTACTTC
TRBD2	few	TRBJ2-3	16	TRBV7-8	CASSFHPSGDLDTQYF	TGTGCCAGCAGCTTTCATCCTAGCGGAGACCTTGATACGCAGTATTTT
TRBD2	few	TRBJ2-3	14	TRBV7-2	CASSLGLVTDTQYF	TGTGCCAGCAGCTTGGGACTAGTCACAGATACGCAGTATTTT
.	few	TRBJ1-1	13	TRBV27	CASTPRGDTEAFF	TGTGCCAGCACCCCCCGAGGGGACACTGAAGCTTTCTTT
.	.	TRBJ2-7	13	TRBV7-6	CASSWQGTYEQYF	TGTGCCAGCAGCTGGCAGGGTACCTACGAGCAGTACTTC
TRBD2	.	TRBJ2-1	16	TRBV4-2	CASSQDIQREPHEQFF	TGTGCCAGCAGCCAAGATATCCAGCGGGAGCCCCATGAGCAGTTCTTC
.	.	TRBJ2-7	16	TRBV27	CASRKGPPAQAREQYF	TGTGCCAGCAGAAAGGGCCCTCCCGCCCAGGCGAGGGAGCAGTACTTC
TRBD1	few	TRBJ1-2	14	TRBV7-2	CASSPQGAPGGYTF	TGTGCCAGCAGCCCTCAGGGGGCGCCAGGTGGCTACACCTTC
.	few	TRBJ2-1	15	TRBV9	CASSGRTASGNEQFF	TGTGCCAGCAGCGGACGGACAGCTAGCGGCAATGAGCAGTTCTTC
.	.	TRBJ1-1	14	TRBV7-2	CASSFQWGNTEAFF	TGTGCCAGCAGCTTCCAGTGGGGTAACACTGAAGCTTTCTTT
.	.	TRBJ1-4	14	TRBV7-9	CASSSQGPGEKLFF	TGTGCCAGCAGCTCTCAGGGACCTGGGGAAAAACTGTTTTTT
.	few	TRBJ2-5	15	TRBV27	CASSETVGLQETQYF	TGTGCCAGCAGCGAGACAGTGGGTCTACAAGAGACCCAGTACTTC
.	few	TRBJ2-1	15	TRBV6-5	CASGLFGQLRSEQFF	TGTGCCAGCGGTCTGTTCGGGCAACTCCGGAGTGAGCAGTTCTTC
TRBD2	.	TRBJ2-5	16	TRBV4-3	CASSQGLAGQQETQYF	TGCGCCAGCAGCCAAGGGCTAGCGGGACAACAAGAGACCCAGTACTTC
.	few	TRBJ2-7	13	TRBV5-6	CASREEGVYEQYF	TGTGCCAGCCGGGAGGAGGGGGTCTACGAGCAGTACTTC